This passage covers 27 T cell receptor beta chains from one sample sequenced in a study of shared clonotypes between healthy human individuals. TCRdb's table, derived via immunoSEQ multiplex PCR, lists solely in-frame clones and lacks some. The sample holds 330,000 or so clones, more than 60% seen once. The sequenced sample consisted of memory CD4+ T cells sorted from blood. Stated subset: CD45RA-negative fraction. These receptor sequences come from a man aged 25-45 years in good health.

This chain links TRBV7-9 with TRBJ2-7; unclear D gene. V was shortened by 2 bases and J by 2 bases, with 10 bases between the two germline ends. This CDR3 region has 14 residues. Germline V gene lookup returns CDR1 SEHNR and CDR2 FQNEAQ (reference sequence). For the CDR3, the DNA is TGTGCCAGCAGCTTACTAGGCGAGACCTACGAGCAGTACTTC. Protein product: CASSLLGETYEQYF.

Only a few counts were recorded for this clone. The rearrangement links TRBV25-1 to TRBJ1-1; D is possibly TRBD1 (6 bases). The germline CDR1 and CDR2 sequences are MGHDK and SYGVNS. Trimming shortened V by 1 base and J by 10 bases, and 19 bases separated the two germline ends. This CDR3 region has 15 residues. In DNA form, the CDR3 reads TGTGCCAGCAGTGAATTCAGGGGCCAGGAGATCGTAGCTTTCTTT. Translation gives CASSEFRGQEIVAFF.

This sequence joins TRBV5-5 and TRBJ2-7; D is unclear. The CDR3 loop spans 15 amino acids. CDR1 and CDR2 (germline): SGHKS, YYEKEE (reference sequence). V was pared by 0 bases and J by 5 bases, with 15 bases between. CDR3 protein: CASSLVQDEINEQYF. In DNA form, the CDR3 reads TGTGCCAGCAGCTTGGTGCAGGACGAGATCAACGAGCAGTACTTC.

The rearrangement joins TRBV1 to TRBJ2-7; TRBD1 is the table's D call and was not checked against the DNA. TRBV1 is tagged as a pseudogene. The CDR3 totals 16 residues. CDR3 loop: CTSSLRGRPWMNEQYF. The CDR3 bases are TGCACCAGCAGCCTCAGGGGTCGCCCGTGGATGAACGAGCAGTACTTC.

The gene calls are TRBV7-9 and TRBJ2-5; D is perhaps TRBD1 or TRBD2 (6 bases each). Germline V lookup: CDR1 SEHNR, CDR2 FQNEAQ (reference sequence). Trimming took 4 bases from V and 4 from J, leaving 10 bases between them. The CDR3 length is 13 residues. CDR3: CASSSGGPETQYF. CDR3 nucleotide sequence: TGTGCCAGCAGCTCTGGGGGGCCAGAGACCCAGTACTTC.

This clone was detected only a few times. The chain has TRBV7-2 and TRBJ2-1, with TRBD1 identical over 8 bases. V was clipped by 4 bases and J by 1 base; unmatched bases: 3. The CDR3 covers 15 residues. The germline CDR1 and CDR2 sequences are SGHTA and FQGNSA. The CDR3 region is CASSYDRGSYNEQFF. CDR3 coding DNA: TGTGCCAGCAGCTACGACAGGGGATCCTACAATGAGCAGTTCTTC.

V gene TRBV2 combines with J gene TRBJ1-5; TRBD1 is a possible D gene (6 bases). This CDR3 is built from 14 residues. The germline V and J ends were trimmed by 2 bases and 3 bases, with 8 bases remaining between them. The V gene's germline CDR1 is SNHLY and CDR2 FYNNEI. DNA for the CDR3: TGTGCCAGCAGTGAAAGGACAGACAATCAGCCCCAGCATTTT. Its protein product is CASSERTDNQPQHF.

The rearrangement joins TRBV15 to TRBJ2-7; 7 bases fit TRBD1. Germline CDR1 is LNHNV and CDR2 is YYDKDF (reference sequence). V dropped 0 bases and J dropped 6; count of bases not matched to a gene: 8. The CDR3 runs 15 residues. The DNA of the CDR3 is TGTGCCACCAGCAGAGATTTACAGGGGCCTGCCGAGCAGTACTTC. Its translation is CATSRDLQGPAEQYF.

This rearrangement joins TRBV29-1 to TRBJ2-1; TRBD2 agrees at 10 bases. Germline CDR1 and CDR2: SQVTM and ANQGSEA. The length of the CDR3 is 13 residues. Germline trimming cut 4 bases from V and 9 bases from J; bases unmatched to any gene: 6. The CDR3 loop reads CSVGSGRALEQFF. DNA of the CDR3: TGCAGCGTTGGGAGCGGGAGGGCCCTTGAGCAGTTCTTC.

The chain is built from TRBV7-2 and TRBJ2-7; D is possibly TRBD1 or TRBD2 (5 bases each). The CDR3 extends over 13 amino acids. Trimming stripped 5 bases from V and 6 bases from J, with 14 bases between. Germline V gene lookup returns CDR1 SGHTA and CDR2 FQGNSA. As DNA, the CDR3 is TGTGCCAGCAGCCTTAACGCAGGGACCGAGCAGTACTTC. Translation gives CASSLNAGTEQYF.

The chain employs TRBV28 and TRBJ1-2; 9 nucleotides agree with TRBD1. Germline V gene lookup returns CDR1 MDHEN and CDR2 SYDVKM. This CDR3 region has 17 residues. Unmatched junction bases numbered 11, after V lost 2 bases and J lost 4 bases. The CDR3 bases are TGTGCCAGCAGTTTAACGGGGACAGGGACTATATCCTATGGCTACACCTTC. Translation gives CASSLTGTGTISYGYTF.

The chain carries TRBV5-4 and TRBJ1-6; D is ambiguous. Trimming left V 4 bases short and J 0 bases short, with 17 bases between. The CDR3 runs to 18 residues. The germline V gene has CDR1 SGHNT and CDR2 YYREEE (reference sequence). The CDR3 nucleotides read TGTGCCAGCAGCCAATTCGAAGCACAGAGCTCCTATAATTCACCCCTCCACTTT. As protein: CASSQFEAQSSYNSPLHF.

This rearrangement joins TRBV7-2 to TRBJ1-1; D unclear. Trimming removed 2 bases at V and 4 bases at J, with 17 bases between. CDR1 and CDR2 (germline): SGHTA, FQGNSA. This CDR3 has 16 residues. CDR3 coding DNA: TGTGCCAGCAGCTTAAGGGTTTCCCGGTGGGGCACTGAAGCTTTCTTT. Translated, it gives CASSLRVSRWGTEAFF.

This clone has a handful of counts. This rearrangement joins TRBV7-9 to TRBJ2-7; possibly TRBD2 for D (6 bases). CDR1 is SEHNR and CDR2 is FQNEAQ in the germline V gene (reference sequence). Deletions cut 3 bases from V and 2 bases from J, with 14 bases between. The CDR3 has 15 amino acids. This chain's CDR3 is CASSFARELTYEQYF. CDR3 sequence (DNA): TGTGCCAGCAGCTTCGCCCGGGAGTTAACCTACGAGCAGTACTTC.

This clone was recorded a few times. J is TRBJ2-1 and V is TRBV30; 7 bases are a match to TRBD2. The V gene's germline CDR1 is GTSNPN and CDR2 SVGIG (reference sequence). This CDR3 has 13 amino acids. Trimming took 0 bases from V and 10 from J; bases not matched to a gene: 6. Written as DNA, the CDR3 is TGTGCCTGGAGTGTACGGGGGGTAGGGGAGCAGTTCTTC. It translates to CAWSVRGVGEQFF.

The V and J genes are TRBV7-8 and TRBJ2-3; 13 positions match TRBD2. J gave up 4 bases and V 4 bases, and 8 bases lay outside the gene matches. The CDR3 is 17 amino acids. Germline V gene sequence: CDR1 SGHVS, CDR2 FQNEAQ. The CDR3 DNA is TGTGCCAGCAGCTCGCTACGGACTAGCGGGAGACCAGATACGCAGTATTTT. Protein sequence: CASSSLRTSGRPDTQYF.

This clone was recorded a few times. Other DNA sequences in the same sample also yield this CDR3. The chain recombines TRBV14 with TRBJ2-5; D gene unclear. The CDR3 is 13 amino acids. Trimming left V 2 bases short and J 1 base short, with 5 bases between. Germline V CDR1 and CDR2: SGHDN, FVKESK. CDR3 loop: CASSQFLQETQYF. The DNA of the CDR3 is TGTGCCAGCAGCCAATTTCTCCAAGAGACCCAGTACTTC.

The rearrangement joins TRBV29-1 to TRBJ1-1; 9 positions match TRBD1. Germline loops: CDR1 SQVTM, CDR2 ANQGSEA. This CDR3 spans 19 amino acids. With 2 bases clipped from V and 1 base from J, the junction kept 17 bases outside the gene matches. The CDR3 is CSVERSGTGNARRNTEAFF. In nucleotides, the CDR3 is TGCAGCGTTGAAAGATCCGGGACAGGGAATGCGAGGAGGAACACTGAAGCTTTCTTT.

The chain couples TRBV27 to TRBJ2-3; no definite D call. The CDR3 sequence is 13 residues long. V shed 0 bases and J shed 4 bases, with 5 bases lying between them. Per the germline V gene, CDR1 is MNHEY and CDR2 is SMNVEV (reference sequence). CDR3 sequence reads: CASSLSIADTQYF. The CDR3 DNA reads TGTGCCAGCAGTTTATCGATCGCAGATACGCAGTATTTT.

This clone was observed a handful of times. This sequence joins TRBV18 and TRBJ2-1, with 8 bases aligning to TRBD2. The CDR3 is 15 residues long. The V and J ends lost 6 bases and 4 bases, in that order; junction bases with no gene match: 8. Germline CDR1 and CDR2: KGHSH and LQKENI. In nucleotides, the CDR3 is TGTGCCAGCTCGGACTTCGGGGGGGAATACAATGAGCAGTTCTTC. It encodes CASSDFGGEYNEQFF.

J is TRBJ1-5 and V is TRBV27; no clear D gene. This CDR3 spans 10 amino acids. Between the trimmed V and J ends, which lost 8 bases and 9 bases, there was a span of 8 bases. CDR1 is MNHEY and CDR2 is SMNVEV in the germline V gene (reference sequence). In nucleotides, the CDR3 is TGTGCCAGCGGCCTCGGGCCCCAGCATTTT. Encoded protein: CASGLGPQHF.

The V gene is TRBV30, the J gene TRBJ1-3; D is undetermined. Germline V CDR1 and CDR2: GTSNPN, SVGIG (reference sequence). The V and J ends lost 3 bases and 0 bases respectively, with 12 bases between them. The CDR3 has 15 residues. The CDR3 bases are TGTGCCTGGAGCGGAGCCGGTAGCTCTGGAAACACCATATATTTT. This sequence encodes CAWSGAGSSGNTIYF.

The V call is TRBV28, the J call TRBJ2-7; 8 bases match TRBD1. This CDR3 spans 12 amino acids. J gave up 7 bases and V 7 bases, and 6 bases lay outside the gene matches. The V gene's germline CDR1 is MDHEN and CDR2 SYDVKM. The CDR3 spells CASTEQGDEQYF. In nucleotides, the CDR3 is TGTGCCAGCACTGAACAGGGGGATGAGCAGTACTTC.

V usage is TRBV5-1 and J usage is TRBJ2-7; TRBD1 aligns across 7 bases. V lost 6 bases and J lost 5; bases outside the gene matches: 11. This CDR3 region has 14 residues. The V gene's germline CDR1 is SGHRS and CDR2 YFSETQ. The CDR3: CASKPRQGRDEQYF. CDR3 sequence (DNA): TGCGCCAGCAAACCGAGACAGGGACGAGACGAGCAGTACTTC.

The V and J genes are TRBV25-1 and TRBJ2-2, with D tentatively TRBD2 (7 bases). Germline values: CDR1 MGHDK, CDR2 SYGVNS. There are 14 residues in the CDR3. V lost 5 bases, J lost 8 bases, and 15 bases lay in between. The CDR3, as DNA: TGTGCCAGCAGTCTAGGGGGGGGGTCGGGGGAGCTGTTTTTT. Residues: CASSLGGGSGELFF.

The V call is TRBV6-1, the J call TRBJ1-2, with 9 bases fitting TRBD1. J lost 1 base, V lost 7 bases, and 7 bases had no gene match. Germline CDR1 reads MNHNS; CDR2 reads SASEGT. The CDR3 runs 15 residues. The CDR3: CASTRRQGGNYGYTF. CDR3 sequence (DNA): TGTGCCAGCACCCGAAGACAGGGGGGTAACTATGGCTACACCTTC.

CDR3 sequence: CASSLRNSGRVPGELFF. As DNA, the CDR3 is TGTGCCAGCAGCTTAAGAAACAGCGGGAGAGTCCCCGGGGAGCTGTTTTTT. The chain is built from TRBV7-9 and TRBJ2-2, with TRBD2 matching over 8 bases. Germline V gene data show CDR1 as SEHNR and CDR2 as FQNEAQ (reference sequence). V lost 2 bases, J lost 6 bases, and 11 bases stayed unmatched. The length of the CDR3 is 17 residues.